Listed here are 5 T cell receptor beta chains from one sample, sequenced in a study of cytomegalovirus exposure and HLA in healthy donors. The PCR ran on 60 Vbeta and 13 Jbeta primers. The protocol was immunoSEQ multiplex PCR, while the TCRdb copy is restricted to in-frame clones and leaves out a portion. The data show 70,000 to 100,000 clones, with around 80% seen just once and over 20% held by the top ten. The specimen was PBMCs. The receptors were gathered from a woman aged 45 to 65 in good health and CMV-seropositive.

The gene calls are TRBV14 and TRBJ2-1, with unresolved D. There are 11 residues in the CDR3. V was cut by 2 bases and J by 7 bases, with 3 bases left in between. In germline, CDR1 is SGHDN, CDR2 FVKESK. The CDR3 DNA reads TGTGCCAGCAGCCAATTAAATGAGCAGTTCTTC. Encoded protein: CASSQLNEQFF.

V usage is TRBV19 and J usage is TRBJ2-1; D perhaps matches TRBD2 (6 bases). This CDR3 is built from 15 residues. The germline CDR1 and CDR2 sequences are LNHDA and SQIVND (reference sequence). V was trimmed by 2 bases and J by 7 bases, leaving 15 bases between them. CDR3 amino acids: CASSIYAGSVNEQFF. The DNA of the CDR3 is TGTGCCAGTAGTATATACGCGGGGAGTGTGAATGAGCAGTTCTTC.

The DNA for the CDR3 is TGTGCCAGCGGGTACAGGTGGACTAGTCGAGATGAGCAGTTCTTC. This translates into CASGYRWTSRDEQFF. The chain links TRBV2 to TRBJ2-1, with 7 bases fitting TRBD2. The germline V gene encodes CDR1 SNHLY and CDR2 FYNNEI. The trim removed 8 bases at V and 8 bases at J, leaving 15 bases unmatched. This CDR3 spans 15 amino acids.

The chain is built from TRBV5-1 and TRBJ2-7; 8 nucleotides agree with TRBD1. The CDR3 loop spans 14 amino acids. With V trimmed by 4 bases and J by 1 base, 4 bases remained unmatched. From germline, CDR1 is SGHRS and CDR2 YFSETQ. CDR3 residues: CASSPRTGSYEQYF. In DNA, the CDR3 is TGCGCCAGCAGCCCAAGGACAGGGTCCTACGAGCAGTACTTC.

CDR3 region: CASSFQGTDYGYTF. In DNA, the CDR3 is TGCGCCAGCAGCTTCCAGGGGACGGACTATGGCTACACCTTC. The chain is built from TRBV5-1 and TRBJ1-2, with a weak D call TRBD1 (6 bases). Trimming pared 2 bases from V and 3 bases from J, leaving 11 bases between. Germline values: CDR1 SGHRS, CDR2 YFSETQ. The CDR3 length is 14 residues.